This TCR beta chain was identified during a study of OX40 agonist ivuxolimab in advanced cancers. Background on the study: There were three patients with partial responses, one having hepatocellular carcinoma and two cutaneous melanoma.

The CDR3 is made up of 17 amino acids. V shed 0 bases, J shed 5 bases, and the junction held 9 bases outside the gene matches. In germline, CDR1 is KGHSH, CDR2 LQKENI. Sequencing used immunoSEQ multiplex PCR; TCRdb keeps in-frame clones, though not all of them. The sample has approximately 88,000 clones, 88% seen once. This sequence joins TRBV18 and TRBJ2-3, with TRBD2 matching 9 bases. Sequencing used CD4+ or CD8+ T cells sorted from blood, obtained in a trial of the OX40 agonist ivuxolimab. The clonotype was recovered from an adult with an advanced solid tumor such as melanoma, head and neck, liver or kidney cancer. CDR3: CASSPPGGAGGGDTQYF. CDR3 DNA: TGTGCCAGCTCACCACCGGGGGGAGCGGGAGGAGGAGATACGCAGTATTTT.